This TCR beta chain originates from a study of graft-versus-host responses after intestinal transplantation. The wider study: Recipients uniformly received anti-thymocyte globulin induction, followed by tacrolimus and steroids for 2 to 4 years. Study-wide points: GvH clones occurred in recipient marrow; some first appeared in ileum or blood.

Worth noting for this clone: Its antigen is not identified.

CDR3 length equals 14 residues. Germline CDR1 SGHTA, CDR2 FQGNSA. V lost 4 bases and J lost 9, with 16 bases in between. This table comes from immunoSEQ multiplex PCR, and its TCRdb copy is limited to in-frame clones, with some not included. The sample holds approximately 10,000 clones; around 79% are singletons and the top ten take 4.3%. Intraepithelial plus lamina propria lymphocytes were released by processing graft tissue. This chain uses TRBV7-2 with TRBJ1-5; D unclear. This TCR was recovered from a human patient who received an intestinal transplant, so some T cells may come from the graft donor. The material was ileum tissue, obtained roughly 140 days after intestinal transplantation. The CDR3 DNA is TGTGCCAGCAGCTCTCTCGGAGGTGTCTCGCCCCAGCATTTT. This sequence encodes CASSSLGGVSPQHF.